A selection of T cell receptor beta chains follows, all from one sample in a study of regulatory T cells in long-lasting Graves disease. TCRdb ran MiXCR on the multiplex PCR reads and lists one entry per CDR3 protein. The table lists around 420,000 distinct CDR3 sequences, over 12% of them singletons. The sample also formed part of further work on T cells in Graves' hyperthyroidism and ophthalmopathy.

The sequences come from peripheral blood mononuclear cells (PBMCs), collected at new diagnosis, from a patient treated with antithyroid drugs. The source is a woman in her thirties or forties with Graves disease. Both conserved end residues are part of each CDR3. The D gene is left open where the match is weak. For some rows the clone size is stated as once, few or many, or as a class when expanded; others skip it.

D	V	size	J	DNA	CDR3
-	TRBV28	many	TRBJ2-2	TGTGCCAGCAGTGTCTCGATTATAGTTAACAGGTTAAATACCGGGGAGCTGTTTTTT	CASSVSIIVNRLNTGELFF
-	TRBV20-1	-	TRBJ1-5	TGCAGTGCTAGAGACAATAATCAGCCCCAGCATTTT	CSARDNNQPQHF
TRBD2	TRBV29-1	many	TRBJ2-5	TGCAGCGTCCGGCCGGGACTAGCGGGAAAGGGGGGAGAGACCCAGTACTTC	CSVRPGLAGKGGETQYF
-	TRBV28	many	TRBJ2-4	TGTGCCAGCAGTTTACAAGCTCTCAAAAACATTCAGTACTTC	CASSLQALKNIQYF
-	TRBV12-3/TRBV12-4	many	TRBJ1-2	TGTGCCAGCAGTTTGGGGGGGCCCTATGGCTACACCTTC	CASSLGGPYGYTF
-	TRBV6-1	many	TRBJ2-5	TGTGCCAGCAGTGAAGCGCTGGGTCGAGAGACCCAGTACTTC	CASSEALGRETQYF
-	TRBV19	many	TRBJ1-1	TGTGCCAGTAGTATAGATCTAAGTCACAGGGATCCGAACACTGAAGCTTTCTTT	CASSIDLSHRDPNTEAFF
-	TRBV12-3/TRBV12-4	many	TRBJ2-2	TGTGCCAGCAGGACTTCGGGAACCGGGGAGCTGTTTTTT	CASRTSGTGELFF
-	TRBV19	few	TRBJ2-4	TGTGCCAGTAGTAAAGGGTCTTACGCCAAAAACATTCAGTACTTC	CASSKGSYAKNIQYF
TRBD1	TRBV7-3	many	TRBJ1-2	TGTGCCAGCAGTTCGGACAGGGAGGAGAAGAACTATGGCTACACCTTC	CASSSDREEKNYGYTF
TRBD2	TRBV7-9	-	TRBJ2-2	TGTGCCAGCAGCCTGTCTCTAGCGGGAGATTTTTCCGGGGAGCTGTTTTTT	CASSLSLAGDFSGELFF
TRBD2	TRBV20-1	once	TRBJ2-5	TGCAGTGCGCAGACCCTAGCGGGAGTTTTAGAGACCCAGTACTTC	CSAQTLAGVLETQYF
TRBD2	TRBV12-3/TRBV12-4	many	TRBJ2-1	TGTGCCAGCAGTTTATCTCAGACTAGCGGGAACGATGAGCAGTTCTTC	CASSLSQTSGNDEQFF
TRBD1	TRBV30	many	TRBJ2-7	TGTGCCTGGAGTGAGACAGGGGGCGTAGTCGAGCAGTACTTC	CAWSETGGVVEQYF
-	TRBV20-1	few	TRBJ2-7	TGCAGTGCTAGGACTGGTGGAGCCAGTGGTGCCTACGAGCAGTACTTC	CSARTGGASGAYEQYF
TRBD1	TRBV28	few	TRBJ1-2	TGTGCCAGCAGCCCCCGGACAGGGGTGAACTATGGCTACACCTTC	CASSPRTGVNYGYTF
TRBD1	TRBV5-1	-	TRBJ1-3	TGTGCCAGCAGCGTCGACCAGGGGGCCGGAAACACCATATATTTT	CASSVDQGAGNTIYF
TRBD2	TRBV27	many	TRBJ2-7	TGTGCCAGCAGACAAAGACTAGCGGGAGGGTACGAGCAGTACTTC	CASRQRLAGGYEQYF
TRBD2	TRBV5-1	-	TRBJ2-5	TGCGCCAGCAGCCTTGCCATGGGACTAGCGGGAGGAGCACAAGAGACCCAGTACTTC	CASSLAMGLAGGAQETQYF
-	TRBV4-1	once	TRBJ1-4	TGCGCCAGCAGCGTTCGGATCTATGAAAAACTGTTTTTT	CASSVRIYEKLFF
TRBD1	TRBV6-1	many	TRBJ2-7	TGTGCCAGCAGTGACTGGACAGGAGCCTACGAGCAGTACTTC	CASSDWTGAYEQYF
-	TRBV7-6	-	TRBJ2-2	TGTGCCAGCAGCTGGGTGCCCGGGGAGCTGTTTTTT	CASSWVPGELFF